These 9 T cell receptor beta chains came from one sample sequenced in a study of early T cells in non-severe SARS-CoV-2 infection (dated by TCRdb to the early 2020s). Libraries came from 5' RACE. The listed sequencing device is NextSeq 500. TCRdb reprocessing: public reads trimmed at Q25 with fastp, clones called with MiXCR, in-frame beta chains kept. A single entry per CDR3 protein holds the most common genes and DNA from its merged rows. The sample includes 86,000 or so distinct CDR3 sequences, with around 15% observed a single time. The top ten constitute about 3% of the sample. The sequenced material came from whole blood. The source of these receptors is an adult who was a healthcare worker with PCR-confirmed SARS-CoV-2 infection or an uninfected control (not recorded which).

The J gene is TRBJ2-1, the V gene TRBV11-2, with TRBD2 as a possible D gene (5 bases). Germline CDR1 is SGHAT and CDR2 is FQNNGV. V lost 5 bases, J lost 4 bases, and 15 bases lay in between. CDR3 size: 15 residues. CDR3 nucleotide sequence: TGTGCCAGCAGCGGTACTAGTGGTAATTACAATGAGCAGTTCTTC. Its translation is CASSGTSGNYNEQFF.

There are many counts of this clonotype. The CDR3 bases are TGTGCCAGCAGTCCTCCGGGAGCTAACTATGGCTACACCTTC. The encoded protein is CASSPPGANYGYTF. The chain joins TRBV5-6 to TRBJ1-2; D unresolved. This CDR3 spans 14 amino acids. Germline assignment: CDR1 SGHDT and CDR2 YYEEEE. Trimming shortened V by 5 bases and J by 0 bases, and 11 bases separated the two germline ends.

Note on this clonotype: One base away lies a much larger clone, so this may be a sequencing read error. The CDR3 region has the DNA TGTGCCAGCAGCCCCCTAGCGGGGGGAATCAATGAGCAGTTCTTC. Its translation: CASSPLAGGINEQFF. V usage is TRBV7-6 and J usage is TRBJ2-1, with 11 bases that match TRBD2. J gave up 6 bases and V 5 bases, and 6 bases lay outside the gene matches. The CDR3 has 15 amino acids. Germline V gene lookup returns CDR1 SGHVS and CDR2 FNYEAQ.

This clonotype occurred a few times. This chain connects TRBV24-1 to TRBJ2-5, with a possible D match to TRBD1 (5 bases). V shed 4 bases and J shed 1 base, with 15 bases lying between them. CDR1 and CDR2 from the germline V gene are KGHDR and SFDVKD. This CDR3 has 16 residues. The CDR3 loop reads CATSDPTTGPQETQYF. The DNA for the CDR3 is TGTGCCACCAGTGACCCTACTACAGGACCCCAAGAGACCCAGTACTTC.

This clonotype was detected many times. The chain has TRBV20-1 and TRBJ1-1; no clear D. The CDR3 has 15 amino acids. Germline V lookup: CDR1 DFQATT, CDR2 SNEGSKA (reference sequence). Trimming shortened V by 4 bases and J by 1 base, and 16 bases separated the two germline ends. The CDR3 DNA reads TGCAGTGCTACCCGAACTGGACGGAGGAACACTGAAGCTTTCTTT. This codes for CSATRTGRRNTEAFF.

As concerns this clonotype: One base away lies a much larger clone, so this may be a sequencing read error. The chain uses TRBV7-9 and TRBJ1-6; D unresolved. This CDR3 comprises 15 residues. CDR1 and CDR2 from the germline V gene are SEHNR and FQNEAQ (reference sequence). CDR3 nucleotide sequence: TGTGCCAACAGCTTCCTAGGGCAGGATAATTCACCCCTCCACTTT. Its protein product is CANSFLGQDNSPLHF.

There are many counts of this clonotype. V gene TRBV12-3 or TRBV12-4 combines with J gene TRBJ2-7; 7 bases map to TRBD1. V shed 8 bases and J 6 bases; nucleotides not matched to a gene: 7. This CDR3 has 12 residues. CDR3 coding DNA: TGTGCCAGCCGGGACAGTCTAGGCGAGCAGTACTTC. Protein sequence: CASRDSLGEQYF.

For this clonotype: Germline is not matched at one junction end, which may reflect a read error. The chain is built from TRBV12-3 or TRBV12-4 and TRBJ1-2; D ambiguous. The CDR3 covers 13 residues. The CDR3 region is CASSPAANYGYIF. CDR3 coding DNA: TGTGCCAGCAGTCCGGCAGCTAACTATGGCTACATCTTC.

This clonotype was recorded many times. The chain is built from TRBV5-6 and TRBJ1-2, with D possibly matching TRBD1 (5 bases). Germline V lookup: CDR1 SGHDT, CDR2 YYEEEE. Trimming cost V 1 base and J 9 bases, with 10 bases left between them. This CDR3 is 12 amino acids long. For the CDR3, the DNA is TGTGCCAGCAGCTTGATGAAGGGGAGCTACACCTTC. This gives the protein CASSLMKGSYTF.